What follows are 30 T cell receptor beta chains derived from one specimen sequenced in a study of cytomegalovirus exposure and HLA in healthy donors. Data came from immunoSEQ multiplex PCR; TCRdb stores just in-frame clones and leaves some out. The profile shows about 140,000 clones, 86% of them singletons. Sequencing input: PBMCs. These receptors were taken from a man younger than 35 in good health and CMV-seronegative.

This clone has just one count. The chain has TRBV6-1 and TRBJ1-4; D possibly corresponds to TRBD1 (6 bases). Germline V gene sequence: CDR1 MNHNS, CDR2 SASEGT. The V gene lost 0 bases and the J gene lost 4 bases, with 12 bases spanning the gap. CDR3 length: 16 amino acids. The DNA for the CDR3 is TGTGCCAGCAGTGAAGCGCAGGGGAGAGGTAATGAAAAACTGTTTTTT. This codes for CASSEAQGRGNEKLFF.

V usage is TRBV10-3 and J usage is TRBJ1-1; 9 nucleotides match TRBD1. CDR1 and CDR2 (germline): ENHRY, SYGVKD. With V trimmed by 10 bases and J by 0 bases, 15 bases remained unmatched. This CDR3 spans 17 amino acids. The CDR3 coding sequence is TGTGCCACCCGTCCCGGGACAGGGAAAGGAATGAACACTGAAGCTTTCTTT. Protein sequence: CATRPGTGKGMNTEAFF.

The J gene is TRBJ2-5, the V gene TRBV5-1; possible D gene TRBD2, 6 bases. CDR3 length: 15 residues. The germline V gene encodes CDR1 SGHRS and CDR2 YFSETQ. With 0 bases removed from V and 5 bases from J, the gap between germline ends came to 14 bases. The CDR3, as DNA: TGCGCCAGCAGCTTGGACGGGCCACGGGGGGAGACCCAGTACTTC. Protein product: CASSLDGPRGETQYF.

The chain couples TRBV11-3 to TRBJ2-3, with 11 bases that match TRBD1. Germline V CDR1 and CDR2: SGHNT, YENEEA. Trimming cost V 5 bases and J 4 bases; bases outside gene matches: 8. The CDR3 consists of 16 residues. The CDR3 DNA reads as TGTGCCAGCAGCCCACGATCGGGACAGGGGGCAGATACGCAGTATTTT. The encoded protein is CASSPRSGQGADTQYF.

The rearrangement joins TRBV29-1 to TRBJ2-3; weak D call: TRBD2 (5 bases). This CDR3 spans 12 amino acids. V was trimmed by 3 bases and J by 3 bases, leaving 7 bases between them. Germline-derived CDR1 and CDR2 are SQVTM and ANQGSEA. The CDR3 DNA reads TGCAGCGTTGATACGGGGACAGATACGCAGTATTTT. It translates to CSVDTGTDTQYF.

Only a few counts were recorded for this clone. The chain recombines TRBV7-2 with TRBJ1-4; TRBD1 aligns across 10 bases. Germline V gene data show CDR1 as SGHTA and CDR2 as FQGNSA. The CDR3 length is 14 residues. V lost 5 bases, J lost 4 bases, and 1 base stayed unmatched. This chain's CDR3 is CASSRDRGNEKLFF. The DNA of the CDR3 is TGTGCCAGCAGCAGGGACAGGGGTAATGAAAAACTGTTTTTT.

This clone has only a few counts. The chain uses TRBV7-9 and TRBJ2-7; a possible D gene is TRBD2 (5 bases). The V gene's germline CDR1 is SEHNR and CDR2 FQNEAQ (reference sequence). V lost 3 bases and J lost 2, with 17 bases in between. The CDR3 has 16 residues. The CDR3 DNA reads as TGTGCCAGCAGCTTGAATCGCGGGCTAGCAGCCTACGAGCAGTACTTC. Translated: CASSLNRGLAAYEQYF.

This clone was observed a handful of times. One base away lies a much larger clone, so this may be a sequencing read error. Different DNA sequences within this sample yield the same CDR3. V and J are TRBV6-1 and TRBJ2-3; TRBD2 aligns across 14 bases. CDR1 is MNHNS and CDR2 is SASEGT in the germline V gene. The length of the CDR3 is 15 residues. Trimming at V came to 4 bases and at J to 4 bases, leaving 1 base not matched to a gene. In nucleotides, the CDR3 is TGTGCCAGCAGTGGACTAGCGGGAGGGCCAGATACGCAGTATTTT. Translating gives CASSGLAGGPDTQYF.

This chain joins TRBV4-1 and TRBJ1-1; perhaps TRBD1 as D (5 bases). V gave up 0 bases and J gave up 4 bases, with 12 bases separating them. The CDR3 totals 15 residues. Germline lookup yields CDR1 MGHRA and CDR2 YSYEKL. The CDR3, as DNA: TGCGCCAGCAGCCAAGAGCCCCGGGGGGGCACTGAAGCTTTCTTT. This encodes CASSQEPRGGTEAFF.

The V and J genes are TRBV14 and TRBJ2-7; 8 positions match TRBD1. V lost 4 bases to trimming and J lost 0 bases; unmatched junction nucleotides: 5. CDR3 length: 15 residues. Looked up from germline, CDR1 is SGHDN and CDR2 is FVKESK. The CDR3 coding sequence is TGTGCCAGCAGCCGACAGGGGTCAAGCTCCTACGAGCAGTACTTC. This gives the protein CASSRQGSSSYEQYF.

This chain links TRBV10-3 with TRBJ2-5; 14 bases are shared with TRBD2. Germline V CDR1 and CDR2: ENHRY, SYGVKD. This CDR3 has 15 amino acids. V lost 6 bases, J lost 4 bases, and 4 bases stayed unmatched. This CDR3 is CAIRTSGGDVETQYF. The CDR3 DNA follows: TGTGCCATCAGGACTAGCGGGGGGGACGTAGAGACCCAGTACTTC.

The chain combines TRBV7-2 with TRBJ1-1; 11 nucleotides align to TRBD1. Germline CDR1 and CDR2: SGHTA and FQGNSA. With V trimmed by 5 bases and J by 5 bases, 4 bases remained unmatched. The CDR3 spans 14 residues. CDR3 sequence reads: CASSTDRGRTEAFF. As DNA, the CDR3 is TGTGCCAGCAGCACGGACAGGGGGCGGACTGAAGCTTTCTTT. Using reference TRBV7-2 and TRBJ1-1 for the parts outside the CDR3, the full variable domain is GAGVSQSPSNKVTEKGKDVELRCDPISGHTALYWYRQSLGQGLEFLIYFQGNSAPDKSGLPSDRFSAERTGGSVSTLTIQRTQQEDSAVYLCASSTDRGRTEAFFGQGTRLTVV.

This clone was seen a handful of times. This CDR3 is CASSQGHVNQPQHF. For the CDR3, the DNA is TGTGCCAGCAGCCAGGGACATGTCAATCAGCCCCAGCATTTT. The J gene is TRBJ1-5, the V gene TRBV5-6; weak D call: TRBD1 (6 bases). The germline V and J ends were trimmed by 4 bases and 3 bases, with 11 bases remaining between them. The CDR3 is 14 residues long. CDR1 and CDR2 from the germline V gene are SGHDT and YYEEEE.

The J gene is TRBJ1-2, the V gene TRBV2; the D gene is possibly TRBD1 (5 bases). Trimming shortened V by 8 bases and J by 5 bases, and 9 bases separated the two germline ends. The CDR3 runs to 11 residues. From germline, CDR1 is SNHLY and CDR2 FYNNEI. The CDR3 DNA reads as TGTGCCAGCGGTCGGGGGTATGGCTACACCTTC. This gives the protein CASGRGYGYTF.

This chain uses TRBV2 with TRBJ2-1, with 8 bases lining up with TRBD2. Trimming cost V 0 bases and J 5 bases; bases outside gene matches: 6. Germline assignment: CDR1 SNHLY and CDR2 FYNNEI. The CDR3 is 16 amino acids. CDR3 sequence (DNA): TGTGCCAGCAGTGAAGCTTTCGGGGGGGTCGACAATGAGCAGTTCTTC. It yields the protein CASSEAFGGVDNEQFF. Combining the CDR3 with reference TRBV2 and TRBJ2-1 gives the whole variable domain EPEVTQTPSHQVTQMGQEVILRCVPISNHLYFYWYRQILGQKVEFLVSFYNNEISEKSEIFDDQFSVERPDGSNFTLKIRSTKLEDSAMYFCASSEAFGGVDNEQFFGPGTRLTVL.

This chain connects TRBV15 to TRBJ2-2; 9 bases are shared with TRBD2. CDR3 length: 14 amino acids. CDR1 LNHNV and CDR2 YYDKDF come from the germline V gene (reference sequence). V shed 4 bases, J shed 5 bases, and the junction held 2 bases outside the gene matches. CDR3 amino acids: CATSNAGGTGELFF. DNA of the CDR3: TGTGCCACCAGCAACGCGGGGGGGACCGGGGAGCTGTTTTTT.

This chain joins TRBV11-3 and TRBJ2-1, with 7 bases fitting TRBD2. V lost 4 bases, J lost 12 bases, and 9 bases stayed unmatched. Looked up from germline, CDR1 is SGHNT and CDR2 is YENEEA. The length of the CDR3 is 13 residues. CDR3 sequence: CASSYSGASGQFF. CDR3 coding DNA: TGTGCCAGCAGCTACAGCGGGGCCTCCGGGCAGTTCTTC.

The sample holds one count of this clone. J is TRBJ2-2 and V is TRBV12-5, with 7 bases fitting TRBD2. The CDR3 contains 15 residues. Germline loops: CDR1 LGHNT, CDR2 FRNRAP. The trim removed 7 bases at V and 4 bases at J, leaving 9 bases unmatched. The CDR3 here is CASANKAGSTGELFF. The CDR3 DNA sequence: TGTGCTAGTGCTAACAAAGCGGGAAGCACCGGGGAGCTGTTTTTT.

Here the CDR3 DNA reads TGTGCCAGCAGTGTTGCAGGTTTGAACTACGAGCAGTACTTC. Its protein product is CASSVAGLNYEQYF. The rearrangement joins TRBV2 to TRBJ2-7; D gene ambiguous. V was shortened by 4 bases and J by 3 bases, with 13 bases between the two germline ends. Germline V lookup: CDR1 SNHLY, CDR2 FYNNEI. The CDR3 runs to 14 residues.

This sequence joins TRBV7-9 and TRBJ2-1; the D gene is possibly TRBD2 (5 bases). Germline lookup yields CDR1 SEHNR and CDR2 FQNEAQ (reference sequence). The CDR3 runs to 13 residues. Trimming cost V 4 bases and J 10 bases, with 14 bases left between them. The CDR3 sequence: CASSWSEGGEQFF. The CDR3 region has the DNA TGTGCCAGCAGCTGGAGCGAGGGCGGCGAGCAGTTCTTC.

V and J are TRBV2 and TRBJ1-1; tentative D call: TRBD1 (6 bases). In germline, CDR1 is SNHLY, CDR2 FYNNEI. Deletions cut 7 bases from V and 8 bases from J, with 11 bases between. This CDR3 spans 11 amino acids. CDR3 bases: TGTGCCAGCATCGGGGGGCGGGAAGCTTTCTTT. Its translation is CASIGGREAFF.

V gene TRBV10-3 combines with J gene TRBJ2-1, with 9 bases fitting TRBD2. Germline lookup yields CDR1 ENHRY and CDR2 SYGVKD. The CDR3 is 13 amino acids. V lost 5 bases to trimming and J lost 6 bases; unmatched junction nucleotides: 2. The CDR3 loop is CAISLAGSNEQFF. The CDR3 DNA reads TGTGCCATCAGTCTAGCGGGGAGCAATGAGCAGTTCTTC.

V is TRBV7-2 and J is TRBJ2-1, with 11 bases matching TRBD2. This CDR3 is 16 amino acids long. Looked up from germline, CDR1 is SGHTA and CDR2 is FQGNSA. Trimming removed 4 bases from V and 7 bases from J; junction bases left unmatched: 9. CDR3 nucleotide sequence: TGTGCCAGCAGCTCCCCTAGCGGGGGGAGGAGGAATGAGCAGTTCTTC. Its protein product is CASSSPSGGRRNEQFF.

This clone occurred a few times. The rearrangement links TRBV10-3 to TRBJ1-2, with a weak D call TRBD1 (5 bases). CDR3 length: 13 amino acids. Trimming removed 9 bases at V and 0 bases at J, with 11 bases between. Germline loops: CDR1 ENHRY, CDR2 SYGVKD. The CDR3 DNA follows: TGTGCCATTTCCCCAGGGACTAACTATGGCTACACCTTC. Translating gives CAISPGTNYGYTF.

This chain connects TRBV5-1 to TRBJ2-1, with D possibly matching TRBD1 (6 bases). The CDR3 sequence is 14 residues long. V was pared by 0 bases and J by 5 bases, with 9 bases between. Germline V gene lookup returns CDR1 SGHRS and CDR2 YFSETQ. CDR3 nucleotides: TGCGCCAGCAGCTTGGTGCAGGGGCACAATGAGCAGTTCTTC. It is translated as CASSLVQGHNEQFF.

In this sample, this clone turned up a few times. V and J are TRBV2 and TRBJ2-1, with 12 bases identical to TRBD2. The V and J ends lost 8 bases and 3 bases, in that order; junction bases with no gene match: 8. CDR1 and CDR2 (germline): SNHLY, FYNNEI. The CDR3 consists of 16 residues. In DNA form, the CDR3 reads TGTGCCAGCTTGCTAGCGGGAGGGCCAGGCTACAATGAGCAGTTCTTC. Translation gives CASLLAGGPGYNEQFF.

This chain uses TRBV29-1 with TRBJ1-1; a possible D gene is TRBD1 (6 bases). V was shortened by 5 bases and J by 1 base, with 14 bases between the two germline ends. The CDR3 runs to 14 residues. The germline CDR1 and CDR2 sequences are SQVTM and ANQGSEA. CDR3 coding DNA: TGCAGCGTTAGGAGCGGACAGACGAACACTGAAGCTTTCTTT. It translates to CSVRSGQTNTEAFF.

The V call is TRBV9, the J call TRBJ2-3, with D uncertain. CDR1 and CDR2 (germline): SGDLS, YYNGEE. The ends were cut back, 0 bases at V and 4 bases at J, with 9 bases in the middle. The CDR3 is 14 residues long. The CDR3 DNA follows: TGTGCCAGCAGCGTAGTTAGTTTTCCAGATACGCAGTATTTT. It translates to CASSVVSFPDTQYF. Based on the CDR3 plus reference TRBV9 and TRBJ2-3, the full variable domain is DSGVTQTPKHLITATGQRVTLRCSPRSGDLSVYWYQQSLDQGLQFLIQYYNGEERAKGNILERFSAQQFPDLHSELNLSSLELGDSALYFCASSVVSFPDTQYFGPGTRLTVL.

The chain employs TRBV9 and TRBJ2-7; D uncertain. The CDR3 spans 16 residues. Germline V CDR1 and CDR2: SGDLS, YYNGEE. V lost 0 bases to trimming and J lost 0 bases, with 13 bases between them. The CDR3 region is CASSVGVERNSYEQYF. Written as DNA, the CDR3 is TGTGCCAGCAGCGTAGGAGTCGAGCGAAACTCCTACGAGCAGTACTTC.

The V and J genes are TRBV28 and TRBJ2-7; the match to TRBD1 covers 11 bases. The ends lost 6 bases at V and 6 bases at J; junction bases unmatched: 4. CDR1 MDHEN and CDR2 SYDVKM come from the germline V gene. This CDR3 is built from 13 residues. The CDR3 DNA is TGTGCCAGCAGCCCGGGGACAGGGGGCGAGCAGTACTTC. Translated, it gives CASSPGTGGEQYF. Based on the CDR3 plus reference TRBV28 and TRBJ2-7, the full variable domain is DVKVTQSSRYLVKRTGEKVFLECVQDMDHENMFWYRQDPGLGLRLIYFSYDVKMKEKGDIPEGYSVSREKKERFSLILESASTNQTSMYLCASSPGTGGEQYFGPGTRLTVT.